This entry features one T cell receptor beta chain sequence. Its antigen is not known. The treatment: some 20 received Ad26.COV2.S at low or high dose, single or two shots; roughly five received placebo; per-sample allocation not given. After the first vaccine or placebo injection, samples were drawn on day 63. The data are from a study of Ad26.COV2.S vaccination and SARS-CoV-2 variants. Study details: Each vaccinee took Ad26.COV2.S intramuscularly, once or twice 56 days apart. Study observations and caveats: Possibly, TCR breadth and depth analyses underestimated total T cell responses.

CDR3 length: 13 residues. V shed 5 bases and J 12 bases; nucleotides not matched to a gene: 7. Germline CDR1 and CDR2: SEHNR and FQNEAQ (reference sequence). Measured with immunoSEQ multiplex PCR; TCRdb has only the in-frame clones, and not every one. Here the sample spans 350,000 to 400,000 clones, about 91% being singletons. The source material was peripheral blood, sampled in a trial of Ad26.COV2.S vaccine versus placebo. This TCR came from a person aged 18-60 years who received the Ad26.COV2.S COVID-19 vaccine or a placebo. The chain is built from TRBV7-9 and TRBJ1-1, with 12 positions matching TRBD1. The CDR3 bases are TGTGCCAGCAGCCCGGGGACAGGGGGCATTCCTTTCTTT. Its protein is CASSPGTGGIPFF.